This T cell receptor beta chain originates from a study of blood T cell repertoires in COVID-19. Study in general: Donors in the United States, Italy and Spain gave samples during acute or convalescent COVID-19. From T cells, B-cell-depleted T cells, or PBMCs came the material, which was cDNA or gDNA.

The Seattle site enrolled patients during active infection and followed them longitudinally. Trimming left V 5 bases short and J 7 bases short, with 20 bases between. The germline V gene has CDR1 LNHDA and CDR2 SQIVND (reference sequence). The CDR3 contains 15 residues. Original handling: Reference gene primer amplification yielded estimated nucleated cell counts. Libraries were prepared by immunoSEQ multiplex PCR; TCRdb keeps only in-frame clonotypes and omits some of them. V and J calls and clone size are given by that table; D and trimming were obtained from the DNA. The sample has 430,000 or so clones, 70% to 90% seen once.

The chain carries TRBV19 and TRBJ2-5; D possibly corresponds to TRBD2 (8 bases). The source is a man younger than 35 with COVID-19, enrolled during active disease. Sample: peripheral blood. CDR3 coding DNA: TGTGCCAGTAGTCCGGGACTAGGGGGCCCAGGGACCCAGTACTTC. Protein product: CASSPGLGGPGTQYF.